These 21 T cell receptor beta chains share one sample of origin, sequenced in a study of CD4 T cells in relation to SARS-CoV-2 and coronaviruses. The unexposed donors gave CD4+ T cells in 2011-2018, prior to COVID-19. Isolation of CD4+ T cells took place after around 11 days in culture. These receptors have no known antigen. TCRdb's copy holds only in-frame clones and misses some; the assay was immunoSEQ multiplex PCR. The repertoire includes some 30,000 clones, nearly 80% of them detected once, and 20% sits in the top ten. The source material was CD4+ T cells from PBMCs, cultured in vitro. Every receptor here comes from a human donor in good health.

The chain couples TRBV9 to TRBJ1-5; D possibly corresponds to TRBD1 (5 bases). This CDR3 spans 13 amino acids. Trimming took off 1 base at V and 4 bases at J, with 6 bases between the two ends. In germline, CDR1 is SGDLS, CDR2 YYNGEE. The CDR3 DNA reads TGTGCCAGCAGCGTACAGGGAAATCAGCCCCAGCATTTT. Amino acids: CASSVQGNQPQHF.

This sequence joins TRBV4-1 and TRBJ2-1; 11 bases line up with TRBD2. The CDR3 contains 16 residues. Looked up from germline, CDR1 is MGHRA and CDR2 is YSYEKL. J lost 7 bases, V lost 1 base, and 6 bases had no gene match. CDR3 sequence reads: CASSQGLAGGTNEQFF. The CDR3, as DNA: TGCGCCAGCAGCCAAGGGCTAGCGGGAGGAACTAATGAGCAGTTCTTC.

This clone was recorded only once. The J gene is TRBJ2-3, the V gene TRBV18; D not resolved. Germline values: CDR1 KGHSH, CDR2 LQKENI. The V gene lost 1 base and the J gene lost 6 bases, with 14 bases spanning the gap. This CDR3 is 15 amino acids long. The CDR3 spells CASSPLPAEVDTQYF. For the CDR3, the DNA is TGTGCCAGCTCACCACTCCCCGCCGAAGTCGATACGCAGTATTTT.

This clone has more than one count but fewer than ten. The V and J genes are TRBV6-5 and TRBJ1-1; a weak D match, TRBD1 (5 bases). The CDR3 is 15 residues long. Germline CDR1 is MNHEY and CDR2 is SVGAGI. V was cut by 6 bases and J by 0 bases, with 14 bases left in between. The DNA of the CDR3 is TGTGCCAGCAGCGACCCCGGGACCCTGAACACTGAAGCTTTCTTT. Encoded protein: CASSDPGTLNTEAFF.

This sequence joins TRBV6-5 and TRBJ1-6; D uncertain. The germline V gene has CDR1 MNHEY and CDR2 SVGAGI. The CDR3 contains 15 residues. V was shortened by 5 bases and J by 4 bases, with 12 bases between the two germline ends. CDR3 region: CASSPGRVYNSPLHF. The CDR3 bases are TGTGCCAGCAGTCCAGGACGGGTTTATAATTCACCCCTCCACTTT.

This chain joins TRBV4-2 and TRBJ2-5; 9 bases are a match to TRBD1. V was pared by 3 bases and J by 5 bases, with 7 bases of the junction left unmatched. The CDR3 has 15 amino acids. Germline lookup yields CDR1 LGHNA and CDR2 YNFKEQ. The CDR3 loop is CASSHPQGAGETQYF. The CDR3 DNA reads as TGTGCCAGCAGCCACCCACAGGGGGCGGGTGAGACCCAGTACTTC.

This sequence joins TRBV24-1 and TRBJ2-1; 11 bases fit TRBD2. Germline V gives CDR1 KGHDR, CDR2 SFDVKD. The CDR3 length is 17 residues. After removal of 8 bases from V and 2 bases from J, the junction contained 10 bases not matched to a gene. As DNA, the CDR3 is TGTGCCACCAAACCAAGGGGGGGACTAGCGGCCTACAATGAGCAGTTCTTC. It encodes CATKPRGGLAAYNEQFF.

J is TRBJ1-2 and V is TRBV6-5; D is perhaps TRBD1 (5 bases). This CDR3 spans 14 amino acids. Germline CDR1 MNHEY, CDR2 SVGAGI. V lost 8 bases, J lost 3 bases, and 16 bases lay in between. The CDR3 protein is CASVSWGGDYGYTF. The CDR3 DNA follows: TGTGCCAGCGTGTCTTGGGGGGGAGACTATGGCTACACCTTC.

The gene calls are TRBV12-3 or TRBV12-4 and TRBJ1-2; TRBD1 is a possible D gene (5 bases). The CDR3 extends over 13 amino acids. V was shortened by 6 bases and J by 7 bases, with 15 bases between the two germline ends. CDR3 coding DNA: TGTGCCAGCAGCCCCCGGTGGGGGGGTGGCTACACCTTC. Its translation is CASSPRWGGGYTF.

The V and J genes are TRBV7-2 and TRBJ1-3; D uncertain. This CDR3 is 16 amino acids long. Deletions cut 1 base from V and 0 bases from J, with 10 bases between. Germline values: CDR1 SGHTA, CDR2 FQGNSA. CDR3 amino acids: CASSLGLQSSGNTIYF. In nucleotides, the CDR3 is TGTGCCAGCAGCTTAGGACTACAGAGCTCTGGAAACACCATATATTTT.

This chain uses TRBV12-3 or TRBV12-4 with TRBJ2-5; no firm D call. Trimming removed 6 bases at V and 5 bases at J, with 13 bases between. The CDR3 sequence is 13 residues long. Written as DNA, the CDR3 is TGTGCCAGCAGACACGAAGGATTGGAGACCCAGTACTTC. Translation gives CASRHEGLETQYF.

The rearrangement links TRBV18 to TRBJ1-5, with 10 positions matching TRBD1. Germline loops: CDR1 KGHSH, CDR2 LQKENI. V was clipped by 3 bases and J by 0 bases; unmatched bases: 2. The CDR3 consists of 16 residues. As DNA, the CDR3 is TGTGCCAGCTCACCGACAGGGGGCCATAGCAATCAGCCCCAGCATTTT. It encodes CASSPTGGHSNQPQHF.

The genes are TRBV11-2 and TRBJ2-2; D call uncertain. The V and J ends lost 7 bases and 0 bases respectively, with 12 bases between them. The V gene's germline CDR1 is SGHAT and CDR2 FQNNGV. The CDR3 sequence is 15 residues long. CDR3 protein: CASNAGPANTGELFF. CDR3 nucleotides: TGTGCCAGCAACGCTGGACCAGCGAACACCGGGGAGCTGTTTTTT. Complete variable domain (other parts from reference TRBV11-2 and TRBJ2-2): EAGVAQSPRYKIIEKRQSVAFWCNPISGHATLYWYQQILGQGPKLLIQFQNNGVVDDSQLPKDRFSAERLKGVDSTLKIQPAKLEDSAVYLCASNAGPANTGELFFGEGSRLTVL.

This chain uses TRBV12-3 or TRBV12-4 with TRBJ1-2; D uncertain. The ends were cut back, 3 bases at V and 0 bases at J, with 2 bases in the middle. The CDR3 has 12 amino acids. The CDR3 is CASSLSNYGYTF. In DNA form, the CDR3 reads TGTGCCAGCAGTTTGTCTAACTATGGCTACACCTTC.

This clone came up a few times. The chain links TRBV7-9 to TRBJ1-6, with 7 positions matching TRBD1. The CDR3 contains 15 residues. The V and J ends lost 7 bases and 7 bases, in that order; junction bases with no gene match: 10. CDR1 is SEHNR and CDR2 is FQNEAQ in the germline V gene (reference sequence). CDR3 residues: CASNSMGTANSPLHF. The CDR3 region has the DNA TGTGCCAGCAACTCGATGGGGACAGCCAATTCACCCCTCCACTTT.

This clone was seen only a few times. This chain joins TRBV6-6 and TRBJ1-2; 7 positions agree with TRBD1. Per germline, CDR1 MNHNY and CDR2 SVGAGI (reference sequence). V was pared by 10 bases and J by 4 bases, with 18 bases of the junction left unmatched. CDR3 length: 16 amino acids. CDR3 nucleotides: TGTGCCATCAAACCCTCAACAGGGGCTTCTCTCTATGGCTACACCTTC. This translates into CAIKPSTGASLYGYTF.

The chain employs TRBV5-1 and TRBJ2-7; 11 nucleotides match TRBD1. The junction had 6 bases not matched to a gene; V was cut back by 4 bases and J by 3 bases. Germline CDR1 is SGHRS and CDR2 is YFSETQ. This CDR3 has 15 amino acids. CDR3 protein: CASSPGTGGFYEQYF. In DNA, the CDR3 is TGCGCCAGCAGCCCAGGGACAGGGGGGTTCTACGAGCAGTACTTC.

Here the CDR3 DNA reads TGTGCCAGCAGAAATCAAGGGTCAGGGGGAGGCGGGGAGCTGTTTTTT. Protein: CASRNQGSGGGGELFF. The V gene is TRBV5-4, the J gene TRBJ2-2, with D possibly TRBD1 on 7 matching bases. The CDR3 extends over 16 amino acids. CDR1 is SGHNT, CDR2 YYREEE, per germline (reference sequence). Deletions cut 5 bases from V and 7 bases from J, with 21 bases between.

The V gene is TRBV6-2 or TRBV6-3, the J gene TRBJ1-2; D remains ambiguous. Per germline, CDR1 MNHEY and CDR2 SVGEGT. This CDR3 contains 15 residues. V was shortened by 5 bases and J by 7 bases, with 20 bases between the two germline ends. CDR3 loop: CASSSLEGSRSGYTF. The CDR3 DNA follows: TGTGCCAGCAGTAGCCTAGAGGGAAGTAGAAGTGGCTACACCTTC.

This clone was counted only a few times. This chain connects TRBV30 to TRBJ1-3; D remains unclear. The V gene lost 5 bases and the J gene lost 6 bases, with 8 bases spanning the gap. The CDR3 is 11 residues long. Germline values: CDR1 GTSNPN, CDR2 SVGIG (reference sequence). The CDR3 here is CAWERENTIYF. The CDR3 coding sequence is TGTGCCTGGGAGCGGGAAAACACCATATATTTT.

The CDR3 spells CASSQNTLGGYTF. DNA of the CDR3: TGTGCCAGCAGTCAGAACACCCTGGGGGGCTACACCTTC. The rearrangement joins TRBV12-3 or TRBV12-4 to TRBJ1-2, with D unresolved. Between the trimmed V and J ends, which lost 5 bases and 8 bases, there was a span of 15 bases. The CDR3 is 13 residues long.